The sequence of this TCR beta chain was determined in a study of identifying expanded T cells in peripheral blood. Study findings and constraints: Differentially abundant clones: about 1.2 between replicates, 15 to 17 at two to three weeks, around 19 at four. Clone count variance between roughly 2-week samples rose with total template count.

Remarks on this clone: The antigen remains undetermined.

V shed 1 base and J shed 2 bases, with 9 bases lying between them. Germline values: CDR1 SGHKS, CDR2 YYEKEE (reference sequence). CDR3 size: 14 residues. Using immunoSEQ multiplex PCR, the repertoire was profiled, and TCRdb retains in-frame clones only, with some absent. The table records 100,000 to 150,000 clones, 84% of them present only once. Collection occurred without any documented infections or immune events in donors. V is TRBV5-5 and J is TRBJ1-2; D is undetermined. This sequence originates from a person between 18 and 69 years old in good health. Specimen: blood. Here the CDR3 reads CASSLFGLNYGYTF. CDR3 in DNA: TGTGCCAGCAGCTTGTTTGGTTTAAACTATGGCTACACCTTC.